A few counts support the clone carrying this T cell receptor (beta chain). What it binds is not known. Each subset's genomic DNA was shared equally among a number of immunoSEQ plates. Original methodology: Junction-only sequences produced by ImmunoSEQ had no quality scores, so filtering differed. Profiling relied on immunoSEQ multiplex PCR, and the TCRdb table lists in-frame clones only, not all of them. D and trimming were read from the DNA, whereas the V and J calls and clone size are those reported in that table. The table records roughly 590,000 clones, nearly 97% of them present only once. Terminally differentiated effector memory CD45RA+ cells were left out of the naive CD8 fraction, which was CD45RO-negative and positively selected for CCR7. The ends lost 8 bases at V and 5 bases at J; junction bases unmatched: 4. CDR3 length equals 12 residues. Germline V lookup: CDR1 PRHDT, CDR2 FYEKMQ (reference sequence).

These data come from a study of shared clonotypes between healthy human individuals. Study results and limitations: Rarefaction indicated that sorted-subset sequencing remained incomplete although depth was large. The sampled material consisted only of blood, and tissue repertoires are likely to differ.

The rearrangement uses TRBV13 and TRBJ1-1, with 8 bases aligning to TRBD1. The specimen was naive CD8+ T cells sorted from blood. This clonotype was sampled from a woman in her thirties in good health. The CDR3: CASGRGRTEAFF. The CDR3 coding sequence is TGTGCCAGCGGCAGGGGGCGGACTGAAGCTTTCTTT.